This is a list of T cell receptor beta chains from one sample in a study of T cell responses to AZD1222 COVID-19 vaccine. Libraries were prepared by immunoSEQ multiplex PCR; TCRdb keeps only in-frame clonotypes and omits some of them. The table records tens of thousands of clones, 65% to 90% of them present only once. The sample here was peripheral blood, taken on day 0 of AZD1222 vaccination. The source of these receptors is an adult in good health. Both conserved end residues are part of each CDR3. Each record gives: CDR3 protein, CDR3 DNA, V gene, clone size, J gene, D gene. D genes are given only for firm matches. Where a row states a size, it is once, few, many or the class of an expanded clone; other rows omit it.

CASSRGTDNSPLHF,TGCGCCAGCAGCAGAGGGACTGATAATTCACCCCTCCACTTT,TRBV5-1,NA,TRBJ1-6,NA
CAWATPNEQFF,TGTGCCTGGGCCACGCCTAATGAGCAGTTCTTC,TRBV30,NA,TRBJ2-1,NA
CASRRDGALYIQYF,TGTGCCAGCAGAAGGGACGGCGCTCTGTACATTCAGTACTTC,TRBV6-5,NA,TRBJ2-4,NA
CASSMGDALTDTQYF,TGTGCCAGTAGTATGGGGGACGCCCTCACAGATACGCAGTATTTT,TRBV19,NA,TRBJ2-3,NA
CASSPKRTAQETQYF,TGTGCCAGCTCACCCAAGCGGACTGCCCAAGAGACCCAGTACTTC,TRBV18,once,TRBJ2-5,NA
CASSPSGTGDLGGYTF,TGTGCCAGCAGTCCCTCCGGGACAGGGGACTTGGGGGGCTACACCTTC,TRBV7-9,NA,TRBJ1-2,TRBD1
CASSVGAGGKLFF,TGTGCCAGCAGTGTTGGGGCGGGTGGAAAACTGTTTTTT,TRBV2,few,TRBJ1-4,NA
CASSFSGNTGELFF,TGTGCCAGCAGCTTTTCGGGGAACACCGGGGAGCTGTTTTTT,TRBV5-4,once,TRBJ2-2,NA
CASSLSRTGRRDSPLHF,TGTGCCAGCAGTCTTTCCCGAACCGGGCGCCGGGATTCACCCCTCCACTTT,TRBV3-1/TRBV3-2,NA,TRBJ1-6,NA
CATHRGGDEKLFF,TGTGCCACGCACAGGGGAGGGGACGAAAAACTGTTTTTT,TRBV2,NA,TRBJ1-4,TRBD1
CASRASGGYTF,TGTGCCAGCAGGGCCTCGGGCGGCTACACCTTC,TRBV27,once,TRBJ1-2,NA
CASSPGALNTEAFF,TGTGCCAGCAGTCCCGGGGCTCTGAACACTGAAGCTTTCTTT,TRBV28,NA,TRBJ1-1,NA
CASSSPGGDARLNEQFF,TGCGCCAGCAGCTCTCCAGGGGGCGACGCGAGGTTGAATGAGCAGTTCTTC,TRBV5-1,NA,TRBJ2-1,TRBD1
CASSVQALTYEQYF,TGCGCCAGCAGTGTGCAGGCGTTGACCTACGAGCAGTACTTC,TRBV10-2,NA,TRBJ2-7,NA
CASSLAGQGAGDTQYF,TGCGCCAGCAGCTTGGCCGGACAGGGGGCTGGAGATACGCAGTATTTT,TRBV5-1,few,TRBJ2-3,TRBD1
CASRPEVWTDTQYF,TGTGCCAGCAGACCGGAGGTTTGGACAGATACGCAGTATTTT,TRBV27,NA,TRBJ2-3,NA
CASSGVGMNTGELFF,TGTGCCAGCAGCGGAGTGGGGATGAACACCGGGGAGCTGTTTTTT,TRBV9,once,TRBJ2-2,NA
CASSYSRGARTGELFF,TGTGCCAGCAGTTACTCTCGGGGGGCGAGAACCGGGGAGCTGTTTTTT,TRBV6-5,NA,TRBJ2-2,NA
CASSFLDTKNQPQHF,TGTGCCAGCAGTTTCCTAGACACTAAAAATCAGCCCCAGCATTTT,TRBV27,NA,TRBJ1-5,NA
CASTVKNTEAFF,TGTGCCAGCACCGTAAAGAACACTGAAGCTTTCTTT,TRBV6-6,NA,TRBJ1-1,NA
CASSSRQGDSGANVLTF,TGCGCCAGCAGCTCTCGACAGGGGGATTCTGGGGCCAACGTCCTGACTTTC,TRBV5-1,NA,TRBJ2-6,TRBD1
CASSPTGSGANVLTF,TGTGCCAGCAGTCCTACAGGGTCAGGGGCCAACGTCCTGACTTTC,TRBV25-1,NA,TRBJ2-6,NA
CASSLSTTGIWGGYTF,TGTGCCAGCAGCTTGTCAACAACAGGGATATGGGGTGGCTACACCTTC,TRBV5-4,NA,TRBJ1-2,NA
CASRGTGANQPQHF,TGTGCCAGCAGGGGGACAGGGGCTAATCAGCCCCAGCATTTT,TRBV27,once,TRBJ1-5,TRBD1
CASAVGNTEAFF,TGCGCCAGCGCGGTCGGGAACACTGAAGCTTTCTTT,TRBV5-1,NA,TRBJ1-1,NA
CASSTVPAATNEKLFF,TGTGCCAGCAGTACCGTTCCGGCGGCAACTAATGAAAAACTGTTTTTT,TRBV28,once,TRBJ1-4,NA
CASSVGTRTGYTF,TGTGCCAGCAGCGTTGGGACACGGACTGGCTACACCTTC,TRBV7-8,NA,TRBJ1-2,NA
CASSLPGHIETQYF,TGTGCCAGTAGTCTCCCGGGACATATCGAGACCCAGTACTTC,TRBV19,NA,TRBJ2-5,NA
CASSRTGEVNSPLHF,TGTGCCAGCAGTCGAACAGGGGAAGTTAATTCACCCCTCCACTTT,TRBV11-3,NA,TRBJ1-6,TRBD1
CASGGGTTDLYGYTF,TGTGCTAGTGGTGGAGGGACCACGGATCTTTATGGCTACACCTTC,TRBV12-5,NA,TRBJ1-2,NA
CASSPLLTEAFF,TGTGCCAGCAGTCCCCTTCTGACTGAAGCTTTCTTT,TRBV12-3/TRBV12-4,once,TRBJ1-1,NA
CASSSQGNLPYEQYF,TGTGCCAGCAGTTCTCAGGGGAATCTCCCCTACGAGCAGTACTTC,TRBV25-1,NA,TRBJ2-7,NA
CASQFGGGQTQYF,TGTGCCAGCCAATTCGGGGGAGGACAGACGCAGTATTTT,TRBV12-3/TRBV12-4,NA,TRBJ2-3,NA
CASSYRDSQETQYF,TGTGCCAGCAGTTACAGGGACAGTCAAGAGACCCAGTACTTC,TRBV6-5,NA,TRBJ2-5,TRBD1
CASSLGPGRGTDTQYF,TGTGCCAGCAGCTTGGGACCGGGACGGGGTACAGATACGCAGTATTTT,TRBV5-4,NA,TRBJ2-3,NA
CASSLAAGKPQHF,TGTGCCAGCAGCTTAGCGGCAGGGAAGCCCCAGCATTTT,TRBV7-9,NA,TRBJ1-5,NA
CASLGYGNSPLHF,TGTGCCAGTTTGGGTTACGGGAATTCACCCCTCCACTTT,TRBV19,NA,TRBJ1-6,NA
CASSIRTGENSPLHF,TGTGCCAGTAGTATTCGGACAGGGGAAAATTCACCCCTCCACTTT,TRBV19,few,TRBJ1-6,TRBD1
CASSETSRGFLEKLFF,TGTGCCAGCAGTGAAACCTCGAGAGGCTTTCTTGAAAAACTGTTTTTT,TRBV25-1,NA,TRBJ1-4,NA
CASSRLAEPYEQYF,TGCGCCAGCAGCCGACTAGCGGAGCCCTACGAGCAGTACTTC,TRBV4-1,NA,TRBJ2-7,TRBD2
CASKTDPFSSRELFF,TGTGCCAGTAAAACCGACCCATTCTCCAGCCGGGAGCTGTTTTTT,TRBV19,NA,TRBJ2-2,NA
CASSLGSNMNTEAFF,TGCGCCAGCAGCTTGGGAAGTAACATGAACACTGAAGCTTTCTTT,TRBV5-1,NA,TRBJ1-1,NA
CASSLRQGSYEQYF,TGTGCCAGCAGTTTACGACAGGGCTCCTACGAGCAGTACTTC,TRBV28,NA,TRBJ2-7,TRBD1
CASSYPPVYEQYF,TGTGCCAGCAGTTACCCCCCAGTCTACGAGCAGTACTTC,TRBV6-5,NA,TRBJ2-7,NA
CASEDRSEKLFF,TGTGCCAGCGAGGACAGAAGTGAAAAACTGTTTTTT,TRBV6-5,NA,TRBJ1-4,NA
CASSSRTATYEQYF,TGTGCCAGTAGTTCGCGGACGGCCACCTACGAGCAGTACTTC,TRBV19,NA,TRBJ2-7,NA
CASTFQGSWHF,TGTGCCAGCACCTTTCAGGGGTCTTGGCACTTC,TRBV5-6,NA,TRBJ1-2,NA
CASSLVLITDTQYF,TGCGCCAGCAGCTTGGTACTGATCACAGATACGCAGTATTTT,TRBV5-1,NA,TRBJ2-3,NA
CASSPLMVAGGPQDTQYF,TGTGCCAGCTCACCACTCATGGTAGCGGGGGGGCCGCAAGATACGCAGTATTTT,TRBV18,NA,TRBJ2-3,TRBD2
CASSKVKGPPYSNQPQHF,TGTGCCAGCAGCAAAGTGAAGGGTCCCCCTTATAGCAATCAGCCCCAGCATTTT,TRBV21-1,NA,TRBJ1-5,NA
CASSIDPNYGYTF,TGTGCCAGTAGTATAGATCCGAACTATGGCTACACCTTC,TRBV19,NA,TRBJ1-2,NA
CASSPLGGSIAKNIQYF,TGCGCCAGCAGCCCACTGGGCGGCTCAATAGCCAAAAACATTCAGTACTTC,TRBV5-1,NA,TRBJ2-4,NA